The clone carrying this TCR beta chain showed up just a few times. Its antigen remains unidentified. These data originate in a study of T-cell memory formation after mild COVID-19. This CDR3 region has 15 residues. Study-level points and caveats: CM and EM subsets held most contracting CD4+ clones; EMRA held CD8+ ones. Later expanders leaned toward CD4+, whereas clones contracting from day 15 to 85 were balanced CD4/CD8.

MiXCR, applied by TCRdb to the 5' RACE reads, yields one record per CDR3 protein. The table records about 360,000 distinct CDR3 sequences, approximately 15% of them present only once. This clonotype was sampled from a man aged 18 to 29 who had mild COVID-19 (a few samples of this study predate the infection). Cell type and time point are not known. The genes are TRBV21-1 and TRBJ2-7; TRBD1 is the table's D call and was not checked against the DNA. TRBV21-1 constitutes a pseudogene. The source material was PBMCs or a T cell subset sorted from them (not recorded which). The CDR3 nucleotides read TGTGCCAGCAGCCCCAGACGCGGGACAGCCTACGAGCAGTACTTC. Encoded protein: CASSPRRGTAYEQYF.